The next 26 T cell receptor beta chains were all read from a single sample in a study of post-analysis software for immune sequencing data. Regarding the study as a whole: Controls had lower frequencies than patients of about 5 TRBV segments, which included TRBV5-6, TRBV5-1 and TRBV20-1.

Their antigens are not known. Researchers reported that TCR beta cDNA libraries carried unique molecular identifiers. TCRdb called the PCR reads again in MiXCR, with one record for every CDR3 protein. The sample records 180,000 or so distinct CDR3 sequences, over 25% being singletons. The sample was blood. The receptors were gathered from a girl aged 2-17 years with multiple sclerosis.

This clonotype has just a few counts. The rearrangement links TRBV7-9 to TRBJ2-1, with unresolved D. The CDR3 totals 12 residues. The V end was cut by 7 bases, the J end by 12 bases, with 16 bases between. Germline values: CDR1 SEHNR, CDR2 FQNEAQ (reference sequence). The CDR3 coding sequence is TGTGCCAGCAACCCTGAGACTGGGTGGCAGTTCTTC. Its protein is CASNPETGWQFF.

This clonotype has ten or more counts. In nucleotides, the CDR3 is TGCGCCAGCAGCTTCGGACAGGGGGCCCCCGCCCAGTACTTC. Its protein product is CASSFGQGAPAQYF. The chain combines TRBV5-1 with TRBJ2-5, with 11 nucleotides matching TRBD1. V was pared by 2 bases and J by 9 bases, with 6 bases of the junction left unmatched. Per the germline V gene, CDR1 is SGHRS and CDR2 is YFSETQ. The CDR3 contains 14 residues.

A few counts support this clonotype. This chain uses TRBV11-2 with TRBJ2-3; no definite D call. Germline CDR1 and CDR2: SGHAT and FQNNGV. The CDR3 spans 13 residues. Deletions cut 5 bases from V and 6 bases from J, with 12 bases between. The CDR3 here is CASSKLRADTQYF. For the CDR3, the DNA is TGTGCCAGCAGCAAGCTAAGAGCGGATACGCAGTATTTT.

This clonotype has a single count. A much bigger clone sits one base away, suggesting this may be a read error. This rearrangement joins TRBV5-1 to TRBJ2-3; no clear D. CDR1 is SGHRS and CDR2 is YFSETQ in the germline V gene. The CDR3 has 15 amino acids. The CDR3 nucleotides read TGCGCCGGCAGCATAAACTCCGCTAGCACAGATACGCAGTATTTT. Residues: CAGSINSASTDTQYF.

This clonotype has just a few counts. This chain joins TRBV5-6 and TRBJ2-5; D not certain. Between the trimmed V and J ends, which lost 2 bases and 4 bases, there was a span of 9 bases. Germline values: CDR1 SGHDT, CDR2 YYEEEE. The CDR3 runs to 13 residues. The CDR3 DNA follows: TGTGCCAGCAGCTTTTTTATAAGAGAGACCCAGTACTTC. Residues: CASSFFIRETQYF. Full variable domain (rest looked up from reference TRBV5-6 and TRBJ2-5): DAGVTQSPTHLIKTRGQQVTLRCSPKSGHDTVSWYQQALGQGPQFIFQYYEEEERQRGNFPDRFSGHQFPNYSSELNVNALLLGDSALYLCASSFFIRETQYFGPGTRLLVL.

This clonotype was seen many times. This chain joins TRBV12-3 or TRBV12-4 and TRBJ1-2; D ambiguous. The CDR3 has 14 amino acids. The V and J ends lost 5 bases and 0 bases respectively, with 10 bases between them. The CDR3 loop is CASSTDLANYGYTF. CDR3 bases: TGTGCCAGCAGTACAGATCTCGCTAACTATGGCTACACCTTC.

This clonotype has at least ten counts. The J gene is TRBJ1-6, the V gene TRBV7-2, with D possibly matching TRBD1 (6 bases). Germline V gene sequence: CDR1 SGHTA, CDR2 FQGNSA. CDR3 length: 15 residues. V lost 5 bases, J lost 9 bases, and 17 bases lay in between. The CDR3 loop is CASSKQYRVASPLHF. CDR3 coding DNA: TGTGCCAGCAGCAAACAGTACAGGGTTGCTTCACCCCTCCACTTT.

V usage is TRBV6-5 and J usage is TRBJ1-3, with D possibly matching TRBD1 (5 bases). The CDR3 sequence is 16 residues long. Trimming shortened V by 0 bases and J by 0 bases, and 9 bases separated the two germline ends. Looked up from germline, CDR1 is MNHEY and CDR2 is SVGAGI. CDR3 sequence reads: CASSYSNGGSGNTIYF. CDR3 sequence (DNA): TGTGCCAGCAGTTACTCGAATGGGGGCTCTGGAAACACCATATATTTT.

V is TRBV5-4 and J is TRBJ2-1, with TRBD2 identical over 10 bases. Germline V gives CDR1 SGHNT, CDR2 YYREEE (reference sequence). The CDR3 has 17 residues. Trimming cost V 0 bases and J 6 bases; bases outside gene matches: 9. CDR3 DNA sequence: TGTGCCAGCAGCTTGGCCTCACAAGCGGGAGGGTTCAATGAGCAGTTCTTC. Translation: CASSLASQAGGFNEQFF.

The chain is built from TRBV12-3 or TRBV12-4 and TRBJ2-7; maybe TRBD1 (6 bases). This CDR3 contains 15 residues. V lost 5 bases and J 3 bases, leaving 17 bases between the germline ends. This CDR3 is CASSIGQNYLYEQYF. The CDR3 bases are TGTGCCAGCAGTATAGGACAGAATTACCTCTACGAGCAGTACTTC.

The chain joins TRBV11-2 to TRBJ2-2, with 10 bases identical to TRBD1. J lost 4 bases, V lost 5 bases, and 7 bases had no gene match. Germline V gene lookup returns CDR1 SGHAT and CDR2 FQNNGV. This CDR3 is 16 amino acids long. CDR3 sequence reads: CASSRDRGRFTGELFF. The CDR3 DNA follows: TGTGCCAGCAGCCGAGACAGGGGGCGCTTCACCGGGGAGCTGTTTTTT.

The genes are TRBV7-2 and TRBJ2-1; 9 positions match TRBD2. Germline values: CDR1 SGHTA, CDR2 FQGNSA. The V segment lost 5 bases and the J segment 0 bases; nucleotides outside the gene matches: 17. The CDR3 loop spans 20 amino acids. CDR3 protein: CASSPRSGGRVGGSYNEQFF. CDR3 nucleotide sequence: TGTGCCAGCAGCCCCCGGAGTGGCGGGAGGGTCGGTGGCTCCTACAATGAGCAGTTCTTC.

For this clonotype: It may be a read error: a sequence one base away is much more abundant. The CDR3 reads CASSRGTSDKSYEQYF. DNA of the CDR3: TGTGCCAGCAGCCGGGGGACTAGCGACAAAAGCTACGAGCAGTACTTC. V gene TRBV3-1 combines with J gene TRBJ2-1; 10 nucleotides match TRBD2. The DNA end is more similar to TRBJ2-7, so the J call may be wrong. CDR1 is LGHDT and CDR2 is YNNKEL in the germline V gene (reference sequence). The CDR3 has 16 amino acids.

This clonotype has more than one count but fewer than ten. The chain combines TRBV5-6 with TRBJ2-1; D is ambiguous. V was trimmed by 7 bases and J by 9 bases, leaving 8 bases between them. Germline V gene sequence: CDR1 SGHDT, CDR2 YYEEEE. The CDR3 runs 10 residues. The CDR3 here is CASGSSEQFF. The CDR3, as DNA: TGTGCCAGCGGCTCTAGTGAGCAGTTCTTC.

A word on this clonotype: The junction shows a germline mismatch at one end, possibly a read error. As DNA, the CDR3 is TGTGCCACCAGTTGGGACACCGGGGAGCGGTTTTTT. This encodes CATSWDTGERFF. The chain recombines TRBV24-1 with TRBJ2-2, with a weak D call TRBD1 (6 bases). The CDR3 extends over 12 amino acids. CDR1 is KGHDR, CDR2 SFDVKD, per germline.

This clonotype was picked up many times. The CDR3 DNA reads TGTGCCAGCAGTTTAGGCGGGGTTTGGGGCAATGAGCAGTTCTTC. This encodes CASSLGGVWGNEQFF. This sequence joins TRBV12-3 or TRBV12-4 and TRBJ2-1; D is possibly TRBD2 (6 bases). Trimming took off 1 base at V and 6 bases at J, with 13 bases between the two ends. The CDR3 contains 15 residues.

CDR3 protein: CASQTDRTYNSPLHF. The CDR3 DNA reads TGTGCCAGCCAAACGGACAGGACGTATAATTCACCCCTCCACTTT. J is TRBJ1-6 and V is TRBV6-5; 7 bases line up with TRBD1. This CDR3 region has 15 residues. Unmatched junction bases numbered 8, after V lost 8 bases and J lost 4 bases. Looked up from germline, CDR1 is MNHEY and CDR2 is SVGAGI.

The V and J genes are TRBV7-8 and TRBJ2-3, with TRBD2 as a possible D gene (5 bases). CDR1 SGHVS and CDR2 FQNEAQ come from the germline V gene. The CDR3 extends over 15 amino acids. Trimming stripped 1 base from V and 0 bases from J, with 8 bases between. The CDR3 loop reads CASSLDWESTDTQYF. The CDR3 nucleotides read TGTGCCAGCAGCTTAGATTGGGAGAGCACAGATACGCAGTATTTT.

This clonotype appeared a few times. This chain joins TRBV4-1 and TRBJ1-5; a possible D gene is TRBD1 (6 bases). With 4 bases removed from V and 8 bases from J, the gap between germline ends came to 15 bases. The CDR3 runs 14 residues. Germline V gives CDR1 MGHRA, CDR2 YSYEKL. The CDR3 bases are TGCGCCAGCAGCCCTAGCTATAAGGGGGAGCCCCAGCATTTT. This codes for CASSPSYKGEPQHF.

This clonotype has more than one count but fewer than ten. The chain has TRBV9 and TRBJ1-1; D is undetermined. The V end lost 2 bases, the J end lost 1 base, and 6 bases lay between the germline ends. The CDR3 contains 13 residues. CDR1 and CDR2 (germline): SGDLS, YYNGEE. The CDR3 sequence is CASSVKGNTEAFF. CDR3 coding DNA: TGTGCCAGCAGCGTTAAGGGGAACACTGAAGCTTTCTTT.

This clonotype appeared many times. The CDR3 sequence is CASSYSRFPGDGYTF. For the CDR3, the DNA is TGTGCCAGCAGTTACTCTCGTTTTCCGGGGGATGGCTACACCTTC. This chain connects TRBV6-5 to TRBJ1-2, with D maybe TRBD1 (5 bases). The ends were cut back, 0 bases at V and 6 bases at J, with 14 bases in the middle. Germline V lookup: CDR1 MNHEY, CDR2 SVGAGI. The CDR3 loop spans 15 amino acids.

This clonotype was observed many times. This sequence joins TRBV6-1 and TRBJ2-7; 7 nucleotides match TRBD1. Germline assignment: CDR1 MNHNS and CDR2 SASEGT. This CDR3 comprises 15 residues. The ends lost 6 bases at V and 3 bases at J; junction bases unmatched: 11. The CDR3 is CASSPTGVVGYEQYF. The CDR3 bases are TGTGCCAGCAGCCCTACAGGGGTGGTGGGCTACGAGCAGTACTTC.

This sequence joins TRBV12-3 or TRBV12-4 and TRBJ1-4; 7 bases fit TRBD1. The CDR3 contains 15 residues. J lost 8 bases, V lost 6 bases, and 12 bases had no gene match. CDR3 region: CASRDNRGGMEKLFF. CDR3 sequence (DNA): TGTGCCAGCAGAGACAACAGGGGCGGTATGGAAAAACTGTTTTTT.

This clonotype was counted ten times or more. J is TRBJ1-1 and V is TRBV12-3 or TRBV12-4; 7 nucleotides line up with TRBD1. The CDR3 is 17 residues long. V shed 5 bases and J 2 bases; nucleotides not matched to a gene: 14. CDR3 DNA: TGTGCCAGCAGTCCCCGGAAGGGGGCCGGAAAAAACACTGAAGCTTTCTTT. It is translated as CASSPRKGAGKNTEAFF.

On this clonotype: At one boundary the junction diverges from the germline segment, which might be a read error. Written as DNA, the CDR3 is TGTGCCGGCAGCCTCCGTGAAGGACAGGGTGGATCACCCCTCCACTTT. This translates into CAGSLREGQGGSPLHF. The V and J genes are TRBV4-2 and TRBJ1-6; TRBD1 aligns across 8 bases. The CDR3 runs 16 residues. From germline, CDR1 is LGHNA and CDR2 YNFKEQ.

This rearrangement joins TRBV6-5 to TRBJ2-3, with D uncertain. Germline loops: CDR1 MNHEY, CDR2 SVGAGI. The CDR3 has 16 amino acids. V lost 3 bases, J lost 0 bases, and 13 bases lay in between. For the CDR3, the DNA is TGTGCCAGCAGTTATCTAACGGACCCTAGCACAGATACGCAGTATTTT. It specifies CASSYLTDPSTDTQYF.